Listed here are 10 T cell receptor beta chains from one sample, sequenced in a study of blood T cell dynamics during melanoma immunotherapy. Profiled with immunoSEQ multiplex PCR; TCRdb holds only in-frame clones, not every one. The sample shows about 10,000 clones, 83% of them seen only once. Time point of the sample: pre-treatment baseline. The material was blood, obtained from a patient treated with checkpoint blockade. The receptors originated from a human donor with melanoma.

There are a few counts of this clone. V gene TRBV4-3 combines with J gene TRBJ2-7, with D unresolved. Germline assignment: CDR1 LGHNA and CDR2 YSLEER. The CDR3 totals 13 residues. With 0 bases removed from V and 4 bases from J, the gap between germline ends came to 7 bases. As DNA, the CDR3 is TGCGCCAGCAGCCAAGACCGAGGTTACGAGCAGTACGTC. Amino acids: CASSQDRGYEQYV.

J is TRBJ2-1 and V is TRBV28; unclear D gene. The CDR3 sequence is 11 residues long. Germline assignment: CDR1 MDHEN and CDR2 SYDVKM. The ends were cut back, 5 bases at V and 15 bases at J, with 14 bases in the middle. CDR3 sequence: CASSNSNIAFF. CDR3 nucleotides: TGTGCCAGCAGTAACTCGAACATAGCGTTCTTC. Together with reference TRBV28 and TRBJ2-1, the CDR3 gives the full variable domain: DVKVTQSSRYLVKRTGEKVFLECVQDMDHENMFWYRQDPGLGLRLIYFSYDVKMKEKGDIPEGYSVSREKKERFSLILESASTNQTSMYLCASSNSNIAFFGPGTRLTVL.

This clone turned up a few times. The chain uses TRBV6-1 and TRBJ1-2, with 8 bases lining up with TRBD1. The J segment lost 4 bases and the V segment lost 6 bases, leaving 10 bases of the junction unmatched. CDR1 and CDR2 (germline): MNHNS, SASEGT. The CDR3 runs to 15 residues. CDR3 residues: CASRSRGQASYGYTF. In DNA, the CDR3 is TGTGCCAGCAGATCCAGGGGACAGGCTTCCTATGGCTACACCTTC.

The chain has TRBV2 and TRBJ1-6; 9 positions agree with TRBD1. The CDR3 spans 16 residues. Germline trimming cut 1 base from V and 7 bases from J; bases unmatched to any gene: 5. Germline V lookup: CDR1 SNHLY, CDR2 FYNNEI. As DNA, the CDR3 is TGTGCCAGCAGTGAAGGACAGGGGGGTCCGAATTCACCCCTCCACTTT. Protein product: CASSEGQGGPNSPLHF. The full variable domain, in which reference TRBV2 and TRBJ1-6 provide the parts outside the CDR3, is EPEVTQTPSHQVTQMGQEVILRCVPISNHLYFYWYRQILGQKVEFLVSFYNNEISEKSEIFDDQFSVERPDGSNFTLKIRSTKLEDSAMYFCASSEGQGGPNSPLHFGNGTRLTVT.

This chain links TRBV28 with TRBJ1-1; D gene unclear. Deletions cut 6 bases from V and 7 bases from J, with 12 bases between. This CDR3 spans 12 amino acids. Looked up from germline, CDR1 is MDHEN and CDR2 is SYDVKM. The CDR3 loop is CASSSGALEAFF. The DNA for the CDR3 is TGTGCCAGCAGCTCAGGTGCACTTGAAGCTTTCTTT.

This sequence joins TRBV11-2 and TRBJ2-1; 7 nucleotides align to TRBD2. Germline CDR1 is SGHAT and CDR2 is FQNNGV. CDR3 size: 15 residues. V shed 0 bases and J 8 bases; nucleotides not matched to a gene: 7. CDR3 region: CASSLEFGRVYEQFF. In DNA form, the CDR3 reads TGTGCCAGCAGCTTAGAATTTGGGAGGGTTTATGAGCAGTTCTTC.

The gene calls are TRBV11-2 and TRBJ2-3; TRBD2 matches 7 bases. The J segment lost 1 base and the V segment lost 2 bases, leaving 3 bases of the junction unmatched. Germline values: CDR1 SGHAT, CDR2 FQNNGV. CDR3 length: 15 amino acids. The CDR3 nucleotides read TGTGCCAGCAGCTTAATGGCGGGAGGCACAGATACGCAGTATTTT. It codes for CASSLMAGGTDTQYF.

CDR3 coding DNA: TGTGCCAGCAGCCCATACCCCGGAGGGGACACTGAAGCTTTCTTT. As protein: CASSPYPGGDTEAFF. The chain is built from TRBV7-9 and TRBJ1-1; a weak D match, TRBD1 (5 bases). Trimming took 5 bases from V and 3 from J, leaving 16 bases between them. The CDR3 runs to 15 residues. The germline V gene has CDR1 SEHNR and CDR2 FQNEAQ (reference sequence).

The V and J genes are TRBV28 and TRBJ2-5, with D unclear. The CDR3 is 14 amino acids. V was clipped by 3 bases and J by 1 base, with 9 bases between them. The germline gives CDR1 MDHEN, CDR2 SYDVKM. CDR3 in DNA: TGTGCCAGCAGTTTGCCTCGGACCCAAGAGACCCAGTACTTC. Protein sequence: CASSLPRTQETQYF.

The rearrangement uses TRBV28 and TRBJ2-7; 8 bases align to TRBD2. CDR3 size: 13 residues. Trimming removed 8 bases from V and 6 bases from J; junction bases left unmatched: 9. Germline CDR1 is MDHEN and CDR2 is SYDVKM. CDR3 bases: TGTGCCAGCTATTCCGGGACTAGACGCGAGCAGTACTTC. This encodes CASYSGTRREQYF. The full variable domain, completed using reference TRBV28 and TRBJ2-7, is DVKVTQSSRYLVKRTGEKVFLECVQDMDHENMFWYRQDPGLGLRLIYFSYDVKMKEKGDIPEGYSVSREKKERFSLILESASTNQTSMYLCASYSGTRREQYFGPGTRLTVT.